This note documents a single T cell receptor (beta chain) sequence. Trimming cost V 3 bases and J 7 bases; bases outside gene matches: 16. CDR3 length: 19 residues. Looked up from germline, CDR1 is SEHNR and CDR2 is FQNEAQ (reference sequence). These data originate in a study of cytomegalovirus exposure and HLA in healthy donors. Regarding donors, all were healthy bone marrow donors. The PCR ran on 60 Vbeta and 13 Jbeta primers. This table comes from immunoSEQ multiplex PCR, and its TCRdb copy is limited to in-frame clones, with some not included. The data hold approximately 190,000 clones, with 75% to 85% observed a single time.

This sequence originates from a woman between 18 and 29 years old in good health and CMV-seronegative. Sequenced sample: PBMCs. This rearrangement joins TRBV7-9 to TRBJ1-6; the match to TRBD1 covers 9 bases. The CDR3 reads CASSFGRSGTGFPNSPLHF. The CDR3 DNA reads as TGTGCCAGCAGCTTTGGCCGGTCCGGGACAGGGTTCCCAAATTCACCCCTCCACTTT.